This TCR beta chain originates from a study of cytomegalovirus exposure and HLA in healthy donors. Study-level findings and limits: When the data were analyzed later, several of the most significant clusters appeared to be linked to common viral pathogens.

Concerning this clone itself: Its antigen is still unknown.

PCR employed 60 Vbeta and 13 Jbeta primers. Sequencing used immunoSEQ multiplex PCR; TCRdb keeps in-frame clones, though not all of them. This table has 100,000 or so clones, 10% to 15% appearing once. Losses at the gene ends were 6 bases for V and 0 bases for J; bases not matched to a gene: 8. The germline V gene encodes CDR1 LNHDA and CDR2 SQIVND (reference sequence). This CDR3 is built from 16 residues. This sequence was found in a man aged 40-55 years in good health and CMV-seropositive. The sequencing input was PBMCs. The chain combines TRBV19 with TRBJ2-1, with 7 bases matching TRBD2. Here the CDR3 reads CASRRLAGSSYNEQFF. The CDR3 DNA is TGTGCCAGTAGAAGACTAGCAGGCAGCTCCTACAATGAGCAGTTCTTC.